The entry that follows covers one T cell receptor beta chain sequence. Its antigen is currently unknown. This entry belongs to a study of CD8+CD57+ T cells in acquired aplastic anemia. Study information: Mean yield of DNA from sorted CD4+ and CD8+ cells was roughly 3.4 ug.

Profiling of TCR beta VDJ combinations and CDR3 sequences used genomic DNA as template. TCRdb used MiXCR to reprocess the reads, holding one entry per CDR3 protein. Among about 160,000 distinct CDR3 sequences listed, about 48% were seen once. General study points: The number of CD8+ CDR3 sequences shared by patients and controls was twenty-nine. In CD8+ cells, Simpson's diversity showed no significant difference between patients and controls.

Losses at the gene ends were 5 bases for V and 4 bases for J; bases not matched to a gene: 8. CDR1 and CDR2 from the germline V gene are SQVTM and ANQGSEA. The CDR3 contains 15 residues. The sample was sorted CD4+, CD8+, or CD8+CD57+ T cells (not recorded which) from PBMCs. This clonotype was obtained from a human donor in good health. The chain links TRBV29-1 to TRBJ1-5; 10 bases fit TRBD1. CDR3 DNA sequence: TGCAGCGTTTGGGGTGGACAGGGGGAAAATCAGCCCCAGCATTTT. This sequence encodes CSVWGGQGENQPQHF.